This T cell receptor (beta chain) was recovered during a study of technical replicates of blood from a few donors. TCRdb keeps only in-frame clones here, not all; method: immunoSEQ multiplex PCR. The sample has 75,000 to 100,000 clones; roughly 96% are singletons. V was clipped by 0 bases and J by 7 bases, with 3 bases between them. From germline, CDR1 is DFQATT and CDR2 SNEGSKA (reference sequence). CDR3 length equals 11 residues. This receptor was identified in a human donor in good health. The specimen was T cells isolated from PBMCs. The rearrangement uses TRBV20-1 and TRBJ2-2; the D is unclear. CDR3 protein: CSARDHGELFF. CDR3 nucleotide sequence: TGCAGTGCTAGAGATCACGGGGAGCTGTTTTTT.